This record covers a single T cell receptor (beta chain). The data were obtained in a study of shared clonotypes between healthy human individuals. The CDR3 sequence is 13 residues long. The V gene's germline CDR1 is LGHNA and CDR2 YNFKEQ. V shed 8 bases and J 2 bases; nucleotides not matched to a gene: 5. The protocol was immunoSEQ multiplex PCR, while the TCRdb copy is restricted to in-frame clones and leaves out a portion. The table has about 2 million clones, approximately 95% seen once. Specimen: naive CD4+ T cells sorted from blood. The subset: CD45RA+ positively selected. The chain employs TRBV4-2 and TRBJ2-7; the match to TRBD1 covers 8 bases. The sequence was obtained from a man in his late teens or twenties in good health. CDR3 sequence reads: CASADRVAYEQYF. Written as DNA, the CDR3 is TGTGCCAGCGCGGACAGGGTGGCCTACGAGCAGTACTTC.